Listed below are T cell receptor beta chains from one sample, sequenced in a study of control samples from healthy donors and cancer patients. Produced via immunoSEQ multiplex PCR; TCRdb's table is partial and in-frame only. The sample shows around 230,000 clones, roughly 94% of them seen only once. Sequenced: blood. The source is a man aged 45-65 years in good health. Each CDR3 is given with its conserved first and last residue. A D gene is named only where the DNA matches it firmly. Size is stated for part of the rows, as once, few or many counts, or as a class when the clone is expanded.

J gene,V gene,D gene,clone size,CDR3 protein,CDR3 DNA
TRBJ2-2,TRBV11-3,TRBD1,-,CASSPTGTARTGELFF,TGTGCCAGCAGCCCAACCGGGACAGCGCGCACCGGGGAGCTGTTTTTT
TRBJ1-2,TRBV5-1,-,-,CASSSLRGNYGYTF,TGCGCCAGCAGCAGCTTAAGGGGGAACTATGGCTACACCTTC
TRBJ2-5,TRBV15,-,-,CATQNPAALETQYF,TGTGCCACGCAGAATCCTGCGGCTCTAGAGACCCAGTACTTC
TRBJ2-1,TRBV9,TRBD2,-,CASSVGQGRGASYNEQFF,TGTGCCAGCAGCGTCGGGCAAGGGCGGGGGGCCTCCTACAATGAGCAGTTCTTC
TRBJ2-1,TRBV4-2,-,-,CASSRGGDGLRGWRSSYNEQFF,TGTGCCAGCAGCCGAGGTGGGGATGGTCTTCGGGGATGGAGAAGCTCCTACAATGAGCAGTTCTTC
TRBJ1-5,TRBV7-2,-,-,CASSLDAQPQHF,TGTGCCAGCAGCTTAGACGCCCAGCCCCAGCATTTT
TRBJ1-4,TRBV6-5,-,once,CASSYSGVLNEKLFF,TGTGCCAGCAGTTACTCAGGGGTGCTTAATGAAAAACTGTTTTTT
TRBJ1-5,TRBV6-5,-,-,CASSLQGQPQHF,TGTGCCAGCAGTTTACAGGGTCAGCCCCAGCATTTT
TRBJ1-2,TRBV20-1,-,once,CSASQGERYTF,TGCAGTGCGTCCCAGGGAGAGCGCTACACCTTC
TRBJ2-2,TRBV5-6,-,-,CASSLPEINGELFF,TGTGCCAGCAGCTTGCCTGAGATAAACGGGGAGCTGTTTTTT
TRBJ1-2,TRBV11-2,-,-,CASNRNSANYGYTF,TGTGCCAGCAACAGGAATTCAGCTAACTATGGCTACACCTTC
TRBJ2-7,TRBV18,TRBD2,-,CASSPPAGDGYEQYF,TGTGCCAGCTCACCACCGGCGGGAGACGGCTACGAGCAGTACTTC
TRBJ2-1,TRBV5-4,TRBD2,-,CASSPRGSGGRSYNEQFF,TGTGCCAGCAGCCCAAGGGGTAGCGGGGGGAGATCCTACAATGAGCAGTTCTTC
TRBJ2-3,TRBV5-8,-,-,CASSLDRATDTQYF,TGTGCCAGCAGCTTGGACAGGGCCACAGATACGCAGTATTTT
TRBJ2-3,TRBV5-1,-,-,CASSLATSTDTQYF,TGCGCCAGCAGCTTAGCGACGAGCACAGATACGCAGTATTTT
TRBJ1-6,TRBV18,-,-,CASSPDWGLDSPLHF,TGTGCCAGCTCACCAGATTGGGGGCTCGATTCACCCCTCCACTTT
TRBJ2-2,TRBV4-1,TRBD1,-,CASSQDDRGAGSGELFF,TGCGCCAGCAGCCAAGACGACAGGGGAGCGGGTAGCGGGGAGCTGTTTTTT
TRBJ2-6,TRBV11-2,-,-,CASSLEQHSGANVLTF,TGTGCCAGCAGCTTAGAGCAGCACTCTGGGGCCAACGTCCTGACTTTC
TRBJ2-1,TRBV5-5,-,once,CASSLEGVSYNEQFF,TGTGCCAGCAGCTTGGAAGGGGTCTCCTACAATGAGCAGTTCTTC
TRBJ2-1,TRBV6-5,-,-,CASSYRRTGYEQFF,TGTGCCAGCAGTTACCGTCGGACTGGGTATGAGCAGTTCTTC
TRBJ2-1,TRBV20-1,-,-,CSASGARGTWAYNEQFF,TGCAGTGCCAGTGGGGCGAGGGGAACCTGGGCCTACAATGAGCAGTTCTTC
TRBJ1-2,TRBV28,-,-,CASTSARANANYGYTF,TGTGCCAGCACCTCCGCCCGGGCAAATGCTAACTATGGCTACACCTTC
TRBJ2-7,TRBV11-2,-,-,CASSLVQGYEQYF,TGTGCCAGCAGCTTAGTACAGGGCTACGAGCAGTACTTC
TRBJ2-7,TRBV10-3,-,-,CAISAASRSSYEQYF,TGTGCCATCAGTGCCGCTAGTCGTAGCTCCTACGAGCAGTACTTC
TRBJ2-1,TRBV27,TRBD2,-,CASKGTSDGHAREQFF,TGTGCCAGCAAAGGGACTAGCGACGGTCACGCCCGTGAGCAGTTCTTC
TRBJ1-1,TRBV7-9,-,-,CASDKQGMNTEAFF,TGTGCCAGTGATAAACAGGGAATGAACACTGAAGCTTTCTTT
TRBJ2-3,TRBV5-1,TRBD2,-,CASSFSGGVGDTQYF,TGCGCCAGCAGCTTTAGCGGGGGGGTAGGAGATACGCAGTATTTT
TRBJ1-4,TRBV7-8,TRBD1,-,CASSLWGGQGEKLFF,TGTGCCAGCAGCTTATGGGGGGGACAGGGCGAAAAACTGTTTTTT
TRBJ2-7,TRBV27,TRBD1,-,CASSRTGATYEQYF,TGTGCCAGCAGCCGGACAGGAGCCACCTACGAGCAGTACTTC
TRBJ2-1,TRBV6-5,TRBD2,-,CASSYSRRGSWKWVF,TGTGCCAGCAGTTACTCGAGGCGGGGGTCTTGGAAGTGGGTCTTC
TRBJ2-7,TRBV19,TRBD1,-,CASSRDRGSEQYF,TGTGCCAGTAGTAGGGACAGGGGAAGCGAGCAGTACTTC
TRBJ2-3,TRBV6-1,TRBD1,-,CASSDRTGWTDTQYF,TGTGCCAGCAGTGACAGGACAGGGTGGACAGATACGCAGTATTTT
TRBJ1-2,TRBV28,TRBD1,-,CASSLRGTGYGYTF,TGTGCCAGCAGCCTACGGGGGACAGGCTATGGCTACACCTTC
TRBJ1-3,TRBV7-2,-,-,CASSPQPYSGNTIYF,TGTGCCAGCAGCCCCCAACCTTACTCTGGAAACACCATATATTTT
TRBJ2-7,TRBV2,TRBD1,-,CASSRPGQDSYEQYF,TGTGCCAGCAGTCGGCCGGGACAGGACTCCTACGAGCAGTACTTC
TRBJ2-7,TRBV7-9,-,-,CASSFAGLSYEQYF,TGTGCCAGCAGCTTTGCGGGGCTCTCCTACGAGCAGTACTTC
TRBJ1-1,TRBV5-1,-,-,CASSLGSGFAEAFF,TGCGCCAGCAGCTTGGGGTCAGGGTTTGCTGAAGCTTTCTTT
TRBJ1-2,TRBV3-1/TRBV3-2,-,-,CASSQDRAGGYTF,TGTGCCAGCAGCCAAGACAGGGCCGGGGGCTACACCTTC
TRBJ2-1,TRBV5-1,TRBD1,-,CASSSRRDSSYNEQFF,TGCGCCAGCAGCTCACGCCGGGACAGTTCATACAATGAGCAGTTCTTC
TRBJ2-3,TRBV5-8,-,-,CASSLPQYGTDTQYF,TGTGCCAGCAGCTTACCCCAATACGGCACAGATACGCAGTATTTT
TRBJ2-3,TRBV20-1,-,-,CSGGGESTQYF,TGCAGTGGAGGAGGGGAGAGTACGCAGTATTTT
TRBJ1-2,TRBV7-2,TRBD1,-,CASSQNRGSNYGYTF,TGTGCCAGCAGCCAGAACAGGGGTTCTAACTATGGCTACACCTTC
TRBJ2-1,TRBV29-1,-,-,CSVRVGTEQFF,TGCAGCGTGAGAGTCGGGACTGAGCAGTTCTTC
TRBJ1-3,TRBV5-4,-,-,CASSSDRTIGNTIYF,TGTGCCAGCAGCTCGGATAGGACAATTGGAAACACCATATATTTT
TRBJ2-6,TRBV19,-,-,CASRFTESSGANVLTF,TGTGCCAGTAGGTTCACAGAGAGCTCTGGGGCCAACGTCCTGACTTTC
TRBJ2-6,TRBV29-1,-,-,CSAGTGAGANVLTF,TGCAGCGCAGGGACGGGGGCTGGGGCCAACGTCCTGACTTTC
TRBJ2-3,TRBV10-1,TRBD2,-,CASSDGGAPNTQYF,TGCGCCAGCAGTGACGGGGGGGCCCCAAATACGCAGTATTTT
TRBJ2-7,TRBV7-2,TRBD2,few,CASSLAPSGGGYEQYF,TGTGCCAGCAGCTTAGCACCCAGCGGGGGGGGATACGAGCAGTACTTC